A single TCR beta chain is shown here with its context. Measured with immunoSEQ multiplex PCR; TCRdb has only the in-frame clones, and not every one. The sample shows around 2.1 million clones, about 93% of them seen only once. The data are from a study of shared clonotypes between healthy human individuals. The overall study: CD4 naive and CD4 memory each took three plates per donor, while CD8 naive took two and CD8 memory one.

Naive CD8 cells comprised CD45RO-negative, CCR7-positively selected cells, excluding terminally differentiated effector memory CD45RA+ cells. V lost 2 bases and J lost 1, with 14 bases in between. The CDR3 contains 16 residues. From germline, CDR1 is MNHEY and CDR2 SMNVEV (reference sequence). J is TRBJ1-1 and V is TRBV27; D unresolved. The source material was naive CD8+ T cells from PBMCs. The source is a man between 18 and 35 years old in good health. Some clones in this sample may be carry-over from other donors' samples. CDR3 coding DNA: TGTGCCAGCAGTTTACTATGGGTCCAGCCGAACACTGAAGCTTTCTTT. Its protein is CASSLLWVQPNTEAFF.